This passage covers 22 T cell receptor beta chains from one sample sequenced in a study of blood T cell repertoires in COVID-19. TCRdb keeps only in-frame clones here, not all; method: immunoSEQ multiplex PCR. The sample consists of more than 95,000 clones, roughly nine tenths of them appearing once. The sequenced material came from peripheral blood. These receptor sequences come from a man aged 45 to 65 in a cohort sampled during active COVID-19.

The V call is TRBV6-4, the J call TRBJ1-6; D unclear. This CDR3 has 13 residues. V was shortened by 2 bases and J by 10 bases, with 9 bases between the two germline ends. Germline V CDR1 and CDR2: MRHNA, SNTAGT. The CDR3 here is CASSDRVGSPLHF. The CDR3 DNA is TGTGCCAGCAGTGACCGGGTTGGGTCACCCCTCCACTTT.

The rearrangement links TRBV29-1 to TRBJ2-5; TRBD1 aligns across 7 bases. The ends lost 7 bases at V and 2 bases at J; junction bases unmatched: 1. Germline assignment: CDR1 SQVTM and CDR2 ANQGSEA. This CDR3 has 11 amino acids. CDR3 protein: CSADRQETQYF. The CDR3 nucleotides are TGCAGCGCGGACAGGCAAGAGACCCAGTACTTC.

The chain links TRBV4-3 to TRBJ2-2; TRBD1 agrees at 9 bases. Germline CDR1 and CDR2: LGHNA and YSLEER. The CDR3 consists of 15 residues. Unmatched junction bases numbered 2, after V lost 4 bases and J lost 2 bases. The CDR3: CASSRTGVNTGELFF. CDR3 DNA: TGCGCCAGCAGCCGGACAGGGGTCAACACCGGGGAGCTGTTTTTT.

V and J are TRBV19 and TRBJ1-2; 7 bases are shared with TRBD1. This CDR3 comprises 14 residues. Germline lookup yields CDR1 LNHDA and CDR2 SQIVND (reference sequence). The junction had 10 bases not matched to a gene; V was cut back by 4 bases and J by 8 bases. This chain's CDR3 is CASSTRDRAPGYTF. CDR3 DNA: TGTGCCAGTAGTACCCGCGACAGGGCACCCGGCTACACCTTC.

The rearrangement links TRBV10-1 to TRBJ1-5, with TRBD1 matching over 9 bases. V lost 2 bases and J lost 7; bases outside the gene matches: 9. This CDR3 is built from 16 residues. Germline assignment: CDR1 WNHNN and CDR2 SYGVQD (reference sequence). In DNA form, the CDR3 reads TGCGCCAGCAGTGAGAGCCCTACAGGGGGCGGCCAGCCCCAGCATTTT. Protein: CASSESPTGGGQPQHF.

V and J are TRBV5-1 and TRBJ2-1; the match to TRBD1 covers 8 bases. CDR1 SGHRS and CDR2 YFSETQ come from the germline V gene. This CDR3 comprises 15 residues. The V segment lost 4 bases and the J segment 8 bases; nucleotides outside the gene matches: 11. In DNA, the CDR3 is TGCGCCAGCAGCCCCGGACAGGGAGGAATCGATGAGCAGTTCTTC. Translated, it gives CASSPGQGGIDEQFF.

This clone was observed a single time. V gene TRBV19 combines with J gene TRBJ1-1; D gene ambiguous. This CDR3 has 13 amino acids. Trimming took 8 bases from V and 1 from J, leaving 11 bases between them. CDR1 and CDR2 (germline): LNHDA, SQIVND (reference sequence). The CDR3 DNA reads TGTGCCAGTGGGCCCTCTGGGAACACTGAAGCTTTCTTT. Encoded protein: CASGPSGNTEAFF.

The V call is TRBV18, the J call TRBJ1-1; D gene ambiguous. CDR1 is KGHSH and CDR2 is LQKENI in the germline V gene. This CDR3 is 14 amino acids long. Trimming removed 4 bases from V and 5 bases from J, with 14 bases in between. The CDR3 coding sequence is TGTGCCAGCTCACAACACGACCGGGTTACTGAAGCTTTCTTT. It specifies CASSQHDRVTEAFF.

This chain joins TRBV28 and TRBJ1-2; D remains ambiguous. V was cut by 7 bases and J by 8 bases, with 20 bases left in between. The germline V gene has CDR1 MDHEN and CDR2 SYDVKM. The CDR3 contains 14 residues. DNA for the CDR3: TGTGCCAGCACCGAACTAGGGCCGATTGGGGGCTACACCTTC. This sequence encodes CASTELGPIGGYTF.

J is TRBJ1-5 and V is TRBV5-6; 8 bases match TRBD1. Germline trimming cut 1 base from V and 2 bases from J; bases unmatched to any gene: 5. Germline CDR1 reads SGHDT; CDR2 reads YYEEEE. The CDR3 sequence is 16 residues long. The CDR3, as DNA: TGTGCCAGCAGCTTGAGGTCGACAGGGGGCAATCAGCCCCAGCATTTT. Protein sequence: CASSLRSTGGNQPQHF.

This clone was counted between two and nine times. The chain links TRBV4-2 to TRBJ1-1; TRBD1 matches 10 bases. The CDR3 has 13 amino acids. J lost 11 bases, V lost 4 bases, and 7 bases had no gene match. In germline, CDR1 is LGHNA, CDR2 YNFKEQ. CDR3 in amino acids: CASSPGQGRGAFF. The CDR3 nucleotides are TGTGCCAGCAGCCCGGGACAGGGGCGAGGGGCTTTCTTT.

The V and J genes are TRBV5-4 and TRBJ2-3, with 9 bases lining up with TRBD2. CDR1 is SGHNT, CDR2 YYREEE, per germline (reference sequence). Unmatched junction bases numbered 5, after V lost 2 bases and J lost 4 bases. The CDR3 runs 15 residues. CDR3 sequence: CASSFYGGGADTQYF. The DNA of the CDR3 is TGTGCCAGCAGCTTTTACGGCGGGGGGGCAGATACGCAGTATTTT.

This clone was counted a single time. This chain connects TRBV6-5 to TRBJ1-1; unclear D gene. This CDR3 spans 15 amino acids. Per germline, CDR1 MNHEY and CDR2 SVGAGI. V lost 5 bases to trimming and J lost 4 bases, with 17 bases between them. DNA for the CDR3: TGTGCCAGCAGTCCGGACGGGATCCGGGCCACTGAAGCTTTCTTT. As protein: CASSPDGIRATEAFF.

CDR3 nucleotides: TGTGCCAGTAGCAATACAGGGAAATCCTACGAGCAGTACTTC. Its translation: CASSNTGKSYEQYF. The chain carries TRBV19 and TRBJ2-7, with D perhaps matching TRBD1 (6 bases). The CDR3 extends over 14 amino acids. V lost 6 bases to trimming and J lost 1 base, with 13 bases between them. Germline CDR1 is LNHDA and CDR2 is SQIVND (reference sequence).

The chain employs TRBV10-3 and TRBJ1-2; 9 positions agree with TRBD1. Germline lookup yields CDR1 ENHRY and CDR2 SYGVKD. The CDR3 loop spans 14 amino acids. V shed 6 bases and J 1 base; nucleotides not matched to a gene: 3. The CDR3 DNA is TGTGCCATCAGGGGGACAGGGTTTAACTATGGCTACACCTTC. As protein: CAIRGTGFNYGYTF.

This clone was found a few times. This chain connects TRBV6-5 to TRBJ1-3; TRBD1 matches at 9 bases. The CDR3 contains 14 residues. J gave up 4 bases and V 6 bases, and 4 bases lay outside the gene matches. Germline CDR1 MNHEY, CDR2 SVGAGI. CDR3 sequence (DNA): TGTGCCAGCAGATCGACAGGGGGGGGAAACACCATATATTTT. It encodes CASRSTGGGNTIYF.

This clone was counted a few times. J is TRBJ2-7 and V is TRBV7-2, with no clear D. V lost 0 bases and J 0 bases, leaving 6 bases between the germline ends. Looked up from germline, CDR1 is SGHTA and CDR2 is FQGNSA. The CDR3 loop spans 14 amino acids. CDR3 DNA: TGTGCCAGCAGCTTAGCGGTTAGCTCCTACGAGCAGTACTTC. As protein: CASSLAVSSYEQYF.

The chain joins TRBV4-1 to TRBJ2-2, with D maybe TRBD1 (5 bases). The germline V and J ends were trimmed by 3 bases and 2 bases, with 16 bases remaining between them. Looked up from germline, CDR1 is MGHRA and CDR2 is YSYEKL. CDR3 length: 17 residues. The CDR3 region has the DNA TGCGCCAGCAGCCACGAGACAGCCAAACGAAACACCGGGGAGCTGTTTTTT. Translating gives CASSHETAKRNTGELFF.

The V gene is TRBV29-1, the J gene TRBJ1-4; D is unresolved. The CDR3 has 12 amino acids. Germline V gene lookup returns CDR1 SQVTM and CDR2 ANQGSEA. V dropped 7 bases and J dropped 0 bases, with 6 bases sitting between them. Here the CDR3 reads CSARATNEKLFF. Here the CDR3 DNA reads TGCAGCGCGCGAGCAACTAATGAAAAACTGTTTTTT. Full variable domain (remainder filled in from reference TRBV29-1 and TRBJ1-4): SAVISQKPSRDICQRGTSLTIQCQVDSQVTMMFWYRQQPGQSLTLIATANQGSEATYESGFVIDKFPISRPNLTFSTLTVSNMSPEDSSIYLCSARATNEKLFFGSGTQLSVL.

CDR3 residues: CASSPRTGSADTQYF. CDR3 coding DNA: TGTGCCAGCAGTCCCCGGACAGGGTCGGCAGATACGCAGTATTTT. This chain uses TRBV27 with TRBJ2-3; 8 nucleotides align to TRBD1. The J segment lost 4 bases and the V segment lost 5 bases, leaving 8 bases of the junction unmatched. This CDR3 is built from 15 residues. The germline V gene has CDR1 MNHEY and CDR2 SMNVEV (reference sequence).

This clone was counted a few times. J is TRBJ2-5 and V is TRBV6-5; 7 nucleotides agree with TRBD1. CDR3 length: 14 residues. Trimming at V came to 6 bases and at J to 4 bases, leaving 8 bases not matched to a gene. Germline-derived CDR1 and CDR2 are MNHEY and SVGAGI. The CDR3 region has the DNA TGTGCCAGCAGCGGCAGGGGGACGGGAGAGACCCAGTACTTC. Encoded protein: CASSGRGTGETQYF.

In its sample, this clone was seen a few times. The chain couples TRBV4-2 to TRBJ1-3, with D possibly matching TRBD1 (5 bases). CDR1 and CDR2 from the germline V gene are LGHNA and YNFKEQ. The CDR3 has 15 amino acids. Trimming removed 0 bases from V and 4 bases from J, with 10 bases in between. Here the CDR3 reads CASSQEGEGGNTIYF. As DNA, the CDR3 is TGTGCCAGCAGCCAAGAGGGGGAGGGAGGAAACACCATATATTTT.